Below, 27 T cell receptor beta chains from the same sample are listed, as sequenced in a study of cytomegalovirus exposure and HLA in healthy donors. The PCR employed 60 Vbeta primers together with 13 Jbeta primers. The method was immunoSEQ multiplex PCR; TCRdb's version includes in-frame clones alone and lacks a portion of them. Among about 140,000 clones, roughly 80% were seen once, and the ten largest hold approximately 1%. The source material was PBMCs. The receptors were gathered from a man aged 18 to 29 in good health and CMV-seronegative.

The rearrangement uses TRBV7-6 and TRBJ1-1, with D perhaps TRBD1 (5 bases). The CDR3 is made up of 15 amino acids. V lost 4 bases, J lost 11 bases, and 23 bases lay in between. Germline-derived CDR1 and CDR2 are SGHVS and FNYEAQ. In DNA form, the CDR3 reads TGTGCCAGCAGCTCCAGCAGGGTCACAGGCCACCTGGCTTTCTTT. Translation gives CASSSSRVTGHLAFF. The full variable domain, completed using reference TRBV7-6 and TRBJ1-1, is GAGVSQSPRYKVTKRGQDVALRCDPISGHVSLYWYRQALGQGPEFLTYFNYEAQQDKSGLPNDRFSAERPEGSISTLTIQRTEQRDSAMYRCASSSSRVTGHLAFFGQGTRLTVV.

This clone was counted a few times. The CDR3 DNA reads as TGTGCCTGGAGGCGAAGCGGGGGGGCTTTAGATGAGCAGTTCTTC. As protein: CAWRRSGGALDEQFF. The chain joins TRBV30 to TRBJ2-1; TRBD2 matches at 10 bases. With 3 bases clipped from V and 8 bases from J, the junction kept 10 bases outside the gene matches. The germline gives CDR1 GTSNPN, CDR2 SVGIG (reference sequence). The CDR3 is made up of 15 amino acids.

This chain uses TRBV7-8 with TRBJ2-5, with D possibly TRBD1 on 5 matching bases. V lost 1 base, J lost 1 base, and 10 bases lay in between. The CDR3 runs to 15 residues. CDR1 is SGHVS and CDR2 is FQNEAQ in the germline V gene. Here the CDR3 DNA reads TGTGCCAGCAGCTTAGTATCAGGGTCCCAAGAGACCCAGTACTTC. Its protein is CASSLVSGSQETQYF.

The rearrangement uses TRBV19 and TRBJ1-2; 12 bases line up with TRBD1. The CDR3 contains 18 residues. Germline-derived CDR1 and CDR2 are LNHDA and SQIVND (reference sequence). Germline trimming cut 0 bases from V and 3 bases from J; bases unmatched to any gene: 8. Here the CDR3 DNA reads TGTGCCAGTAGTATAGAGCCCGGGACAGGGGGCTCTCACTATGGCTACACCTTC. The encoded protein is CASSIEPGTGGSHYGYTF.

The rearrangement links TRBV4-2 to TRBJ2-2, with 10 positions matching TRBD1. The V segment lost 0 bases and the J segment 3 bases; nucleotides outside the gene matches: 4. Germline CDR1 is LGHNA and CDR2 is YNFKEQ. The CDR3 extends over 17 amino acids. CDR3 in DNA: TGTGCCAGCAGCCAAGAGAGGACAGGGGGATACACCGGGGAGCTGTTTTTT. It specifies CASSQERTGGYTGELFF.

The chain joins TRBV4-3 to TRBJ2-7, with 7 bases identical to TRBD1. The CDR3 runs to 15 residues. V lost 1 base and J lost 3; bases outside the gene matches: 6. The germline V gene has CDR1 LGHNA and CDR2 YSLEER. The DNA of the CDR3 is TGCGCCAGCAGCCAAGGGTGGGACAGAAACTACGAGCAGTACTTC. It is translated as CASSQGWDRNYEQYF.

The V call is TRBV5-4, the J call TRBJ2-7, with D perhaps matching TRBD2 (6 bases). The V gene lost 1 base and the J gene lost 3 bases, with 11 bases spanning the gap. Germline CDR1 SGHNT, CDR2 YYREEE (reference sequence). The CDR3 consists of 14 residues. As DNA, the CDR3 is TGTGCCAGCAGCTTGTGGACGGGGGACTACGAGCAGTACTTC. As protein: CASSLWTGDYEQYF.

V and J are TRBV12-5 and TRBJ1-5; D call uncertain. Per the germline V gene, CDR1 is LGHNT and CDR2 is FRNRAP. CDR3 length: 13 residues. V was trimmed by 1 base and J by 6 bases, leaving 7 bases between them. The CDR3 region is CASGLDLSQPQHF. In nucleotides, the CDR3 is TGTGCTAGTGGTTTGGATCTTAGTCAGCCCCAGCATTTT.

V is TRBV15 and J is TRBJ1-2; D perhaps matches TRBD1 (6 bases). Germline V gives CDR1 LNHNV, CDR2 YYDKDF (reference sequence). Trimming removed 3 bases at V and 7 bases at J, with 6 bases between. This CDR3 is 11 amino acids long. The CDR3 sequence: CATSSRGGYTF. CDR3 sequence (DNA): TGTGCCACCAGCAGCAGGGGTGGCTACACCTTC.

The V gene is TRBV5-1, the J gene TRBJ2-3; possible D gene TRBD1, 6 bases. CDR3 length: 18 residues. V was clipped by 3 bases and J by 2 bases, with 22 bases between them. Germline CDR1 is SGHRS and CDR2 is YFSETQ. CDR3: CASSSSTRTVSTTDTQYF. The DNA for the CDR3 is TGCGCCAGCAGCTCCTCCACCCGGACAGTCTCGACCACAGATACGCAGTATTTT.

The gene calls are TRBV5-1 and TRBJ2-1; D not certain. V lost 4 bases and J 7 bases, leaving 6 bases between the germline ends. Germline V CDR1 and CDR2: SGHRS, YFSETQ. The CDR3 totals 11 residues. CDR3 nucleotide sequence: TGCGCCAGCAGCCTGAGTAATGAGCAGTTCTTC. Residues: CASSLSNEQFF.

This chain uses TRBV2 with TRBJ2-1; 7 nucleotides agree with TRBD1. The CDR3 consists of 12 residues. Per the germline V gene, CDR1 is SNHLY and CDR2 is FYNNEI. The junction had 7 bases not matched to a gene; V was cut back by 6 bases and J by 11 bases. CDR3 nucleotide sequence: TGTGCCAGCAGAGGAGACAGGGTCAAGCAGTTCTTC. Its protein is CASRGDRVKQFF.

Comments on this clone: This sample also contains other DNA sequences that code for the same CDR3. The chain is built from TRBV7-8 and TRBJ2-3, with a possible D match to TRBD2 (5 bases). Trimming stripped 6 bases from V and 1 base from J, with 23 bases between. CDR1 and CDR2 (germline): SGHVS, FQNEAQ. The CDR3 totals 18 residues. CDR3 sequence (DNA): TGTGCCAGCAGGGGATCGATCTCTCTCTCCGGGGGCACAGATACGCAGTATTTT. The encoded protein is CASRGSISLSGGTDTQYF.

This clone was seen a single time. This chain links TRBV27 with TRBJ1-1, with 8 bases matching TRBD1. V was clipped by 5 bases and J by 5 bases; unmatched bases: 16. Looked up from germline, CDR1 is MNHEY and CDR2 is SMNVEV (reference sequence). The CDR3 extends over 17 amino acids. CDR3 protein: CASSPRQGTAILTEAFF. Here the CDR3 DNA reads TGTGCCAGCAGTCCGAGACAGGGGACGGCCATTCTGACTGAAGCTTTCTTT.

This clone was seen a handful of times. This chain connects TRBV6-5 to TRBJ1-2, with 7 bases lining up with TRBD1. The germline V gene encodes CDR1 MNHEY and CDR2 SVGAGI. V lost 2 bases, J lost 4 bases, and 1 base stayed unmatched. This CDR3 contains 13 residues. The CDR3, as DNA: TGTGCCAGCAGTTACAGGGGGCCCTATGGCTACACCTTC. Its protein product is CASSYRGPYGYTF.

V and J are TRBV6-6 and TRBJ1-3; tentatively, D is TRBD1 (5 bases). CDR1 is MNHNY and CDR2 is SVGAGI in the germline V gene (reference sequence). CDR3 size: 12 residues. V was cut by 8 bases and J by 4 bases, with 9 bases left in between. The CDR3 loop reads CASAGSGNTIYF. The CDR3 DNA is TGTGCCAGCGCAGGGTCCGGAAACACCATATATTTT.

The chain uses TRBV2 and TRBJ2-5; 8 positions match TRBD1. The J segment lost 1 base and the V segment lost 3 bases, leaving 7 bases of the junction unmatched. This CDR3 contains 16 residues. Per germline, CDR1 SNHLY and CDR2 FYNNEI. CDR3 coding DNA: TGTGCCAGCAGTGATGTTGGACAGGGAACCCAAGAGACCCAGTACTTC. Translated, it gives CASSDVGQGTQETQYF.

The chain carries TRBV13 and TRBJ2-6, with D perhaps matching TRBD1 (6 bases). Germline CDR1 and CDR2: PRHDT and FYEKMQ (reference sequence). CDR3 length: 14 amino acids. V was pared by 4 bases and J by 5 bases, with 9 bases between. CDR3: CASSSQGWANVLTF. CDR3 bases: TGTGCCAGCAGCTCACAGGGATGGGCCAACGTCCTGACTTTC.

The chain carries TRBV28 and TRBJ1-6; D not certain. The V gene lost 10 bases and the J gene lost 7 bases, with 11 bases spanning the gap. The CDR3 is 12 amino acids. Germline CDR1 reads MDHEN; CDR2 reads SYDVKM. CDR3 protein: CAITGVNSPLHF. Written as DNA, the CDR3 is TGTGCCATAACGGGTGTAAATTCACCCCTCCACTTT. Looking up the rest from reference TRBV28 and TRBJ1-6 gives the full variable domain: DVKVTQSSRYLVKRTGEKVFLECVQDMDHENMFWYRQDPGLGLRLIYFSYDVKMKEKGDIPEGYSVSREKKERFSLILESASTNQTSMYLCAITGVNSPLHFGNGTRLTVT.

The V gene is TRBV6-1, the J gene TRBJ1-1; D is uncertain. From germline, CDR1 is MNHNS and CDR2 SASEGT. Trimming left V 7 bases short and J 5 bases short, with 17 bases between. CDR3 size: 14 residues. The CDR3 sequence: CASNAGRVRTEAFF. CDR3 bases: TGTGCCAGCAACGCGGGAAGGGTGAGGACTGAAGCTTTCTTT.

The genes are TRBV7-8 and TRBJ1-2, with D perhaps matching TRBD1 (5 bases). The V end lost 5 bases, the J end lost 4 bases, and 11 bases lay between the germline ends. This CDR3 has 13 amino acids. From germline, CDR1 is SGHVS and CDR2 FQNEAQ. The chain's CDR3 is CASSPGGAYGYTF. CDR3 bases: TGTGCCAGCAGCCCCGGGGGAGCCTATGGCTACACCTTC.

This chain joins TRBV19 and TRBJ1-2; D is possibly TRBD1 (5 bases). The CDR3 spans 15 residues. Trimming removed 8 bases from V and 3 bases from J, with 19 bases in between. The germline V gene encodes CDR1 LNHDA and CDR2 SQIVND (reference sequence). For the CDR3, the DNA is TGTGCCAGTCGGCCCCCAGGGTCGAGCGACTATGGCTACACCTTC. This gives the protein CASRPPGSSDYGYTF.

In this sample, this clone turned up a few times. This chain links TRBV7-2 with TRBJ1-4, with D unresolved. V was cut by 2 bases and J by 4 bases, with 8 bases left in between. Germline V gene lookup returns CDR1 SGHTA and CDR2 FQGNSA. The CDR3 is 14 amino acids. This CDR3 reads CASSLYQINEKLFF. The CDR3, as DNA: TGTGCCAGCAGCTTATATCAGATTAATGAAAAACTGTTTTTT.

This rearrangement joins TRBV19 to TRBJ2-2, with D perhaps matching TRBD1 (6 bases). The V gene's germline CDR1 is LNHDA and CDR2 SQIVND (reference sequence). The CDR3 has 15 residues. Trimming stripped 1 base from V and 7 bases from J, with 13 bases between. The CDR3: CASSIVGGASGELFF. The CDR3, as DNA: TGTGCCAGTAGTATAGTAGGGGGAGCGAGCGGGGAGCTGTTTTTT.

CDR3 protein: CASSQNQGNTIYF. The CDR3 DNA sequence: TGCGCCAGCAGCCAAAACCAGGGAAACACCATATATTTT. The chain recombines TRBV4-3 with TRBJ1-3; D uncertain. The CDR3 consists of 13 residues. Per the germline V gene, CDR1 is LGHNA and CDR2 is YSLEER. V was pared by 2 bases and J by 4 bases, with 6 bases between.

This chain joins TRBV7-9 and TRBJ2-1; TRBD2 matches at 10 bases. V lost 5 bases to trimming and J lost 5 bases; unmatched junction nucleotides: 6. The CDR3 totals 15 residues. Looked up from germline, CDR1 is SEHNR and CDR2 is FQNEAQ (reference sequence). CDR3 residues: CASSRLLAGHNEQFF. The CDR3 DNA is TGTGCCAGCAGCCGACTACTAGCGGGGCACAATGAGCAGTTCTTC.

The chain combines TRBV4-2 with TRBJ2-2, with 7 bases identical to TRBD1. The CDR3 extends over 17 amino acids. V shed 1 base and J 4 bases; nucleotides not matched to a gene: 9. Per germline, CDR1 LGHNA and CDR2 YNFKEQ. The CDR3 reads CASSQVAVAGGTGELFF. The CDR3 DNA sequence: TGTGCCAGCAGCCAAGTGGCGGTGGCAGGGGGCACCGGGGAGCTGTTTTTT.